The 16 T cell receptor beta chains in this list originate from one sample, sequenced in a study of cytomegalovirus exposure and HLA in healthy donors. PCR was performed using 60 Vbeta and 13 Jbeta primers. TCRdb keeps only in-frame clones here, not all; method: immunoSEQ multiplex PCR. Of 90,000 to 140,000 clones listed, approximately 80% are singletons. Input material: PBMCs. The receptor source for this set is a man aged 25 to 40 in good health and CMV-seronegative.

The V and J genes are TRBV28 and TRBJ1-5; no reliable D call. V gave up 3 bases and J gave up 0 bases, with 9 bases separating them. Germline lookup yields CDR1 MDHEN and CDR2 SYDVKM. The CDR3 has 15 residues. Here the CDR3 DNA reads TGTGCCAGCAGTTTCGCCGGGATTAGCAATCAGCCCCAGCATTTT. It translates to CASSFAGISNQPQHF.

The V call is TRBV2, the J call TRBJ1-4; the match to TRBD1 covers 8 bases. This CDR3 comprises 15 residues. The trim removed 4 bases at V and 2 bases at J, leaving 3 bases unmatched. CDR1 and CDR2 from the germline V gene are SNHLY and FYNNEI. The CDR3 protein is CASSAGGLTNEKLFF. CDR3 DNA: TGTGCCAGCAGTGCAGGGGGCCTGACTAATGAAAAACTGTTTTTT. Supplemented by reference TRBV2 and TRBJ1-4, the full variable domain reads EPEVTQTPSHQVTQMGQEVILRCVPISNHLYFYWYRQILGQKVEFLVSFYNNEISEKSEIFDDQFSVERPDGSNFTLKIRSTKLEDSAMYFCASSAGGLTNEKLFFGSGTQLSVL.

The chain couples TRBV9 to TRBJ2-5, with D possibly TRBD1 on 6 matching bases. Germline assignment: CDR1 SGDLS and CDR2 YYNGEE. Trimming took off 0 bases at V and 1 base at J, with 10 bases between the two ends. The CDR3 totals 15 residues. CDR3 bases: TGTGCCAGCAGCGTAGCGGACAGCCTCCAAGAGACCCAGTACTTC. Translation gives CASSVADSLQETQYF.

The V and J genes are TRBV10-3 and TRBJ1-2; 7 bases align to TRBD1. Germline lookup yields CDR1 ENHRY and CDR2 SYGVKD. The CDR3 runs 14 residues. The V segment lost 10 bases and the J segment 1 base; nucleotides outside the gene matches: 9. The CDR3 sequence: CATTGQKDNYGYTF. CDR3 nucleotides: TGTGCCACCACGGGACAGAAAGATAACTATGGCTACACCTTC.

The chain recombines TRBV11-3 with TRBJ2-1; 16 bases line up with TRBD2. Germline V lookup: CDR1 SGHNT, CDR2 YENEEA. This CDR3 is built from 18 residues. V lost 5 bases to trimming and J lost 4 bases; unmatched junction nucleotides: 8. The CDR3 sequence is CASSPGLAGGPFYNEQFF. The CDR3 nucleotides read TGTGCCAGCAGCCCGGGACTAGCGGGAGGGCCGTTTTACAATGAGCAGTTCTTC.

The V gene is TRBV5-1, the J gene TRBJ2-7; 7 bases line up with TRBD1. The germline CDR1 and CDR2 sequences are SGHRS and YFSETQ. CDR3 size: 14 residues. V gave up 1 base and J gave up 2 bases; unmatched junction bases: 3. The DNA for the CDR3 is TGCGCCAGCAGCTTGCCCGGGACAGCCTACGAGCAGTACTTC. Its protein is CASSLPGTAYEQYF.

This clone has a handful of counts. The rearrangement uses TRBV28 and TRBJ2-7; no definite D call. Trimming removed 4 bases from V and 1 base from J, with 11 bases in between. CDR3 length: 14 residues. The germline V gene has CDR1 MDHEN and CDR2 SYDVKM. CDR3 bases: TGTGCCAGCAGTTGGCTGAGCGAATCCTACGAGCAGTACTTC. Its protein is CASSWLSESYEQYF.

The J gene is TRBJ1-1, the V gene TRBV11-2, with TRBD1 as a possible D gene (5 bases). In germline, CDR1 is SGHAT, CDR2 FQNNGV. This CDR3 has 15 amino acids. V dropped 0 bases and J dropped 1 base, with 9 bases sitting between them. The CDR3, as DNA: TGTGCCAGCAGCTTAGAGCGGACACCGAACACTGAAGCTTTCTTT. Amino acids: CASSLERTPNTEAFF.

The rearrangement links TRBV6-5 to TRBJ2-7, with TRBD1 matching 7 bases. This CDR3 comprises 16 residues. In germline, CDR1 is MNHEY, CDR2 SVGAGI. V lost 0 bases, J lost 2 bases, and 7 bases stayed unmatched. The CDR3 here is CASSYSSVQGAYEQYF. DNA for the CDR3: TGTGCCAGCAGTTACTCGAGTGTCCAGGGGGCCTACGAGCAGTACTTC.

This clone has just a few counts. CDR3 nucleotides: TGTGCCAGCTTCACGGGACAGGGCAACAATCAGCCCCAGCATTTT. Translated: CASFTGQGNNQPQHF. J is TRBJ1-5 and V is TRBV28; 9 bases are shared with TRBD1. V lost 8 bases to trimming and J lost 3 bases; unmatched junction nucleotides: 8. The CDR3 covers 15 residues. Germline V gives CDR1 MDHEN, CDR2 SYDVKM.

V gene TRBV5-1 combines with J gene TRBJ2-2; TRBD1 might be the D (8 bases). Trimming removed 0 bases from V and 4 bases from J, with 16 bases in between. CDR1 and CDR2 from the germline V gene are SGHRS and YFSETQ. The CDR3 totals 17 residues. This CDR3 reads CASSLAGQGGGTGELFF. The CDR3 nucleotides read TGCGCCAGCAGCTTGGCCGGACAGGGCGGGGGCACCGGGGAGCTGTTTTTT.

The chain combines TRBV6-5 with TRBJ1-1; maybe TRBD1 (6 bases). The CDR3 covers 14 residues. The V end lost 7 bases, the J end lost 1 base, and 13 bases lay between the germline ends. Per the germline V gene, CDR1 is MNHEY and CDR2 is SVGAGI. CDR3 in DNA: TGTGCCAGCAAGATACAGGGAAGGAACACTGAAGCTTTCTTT. Its protein product is CASKIQGRNTEAFF.

This chain joins TRBV4-3 and TRBJ1-2, with D hard to call. CDR1 and CDR2 (germline): LGHNA, YSLEER. This CDR3 contains 15 residues. Trimming removed 0 bases at V and 3 bases at J, with 11 bases between. The CDR3 coding sequence is TGCGCCAGCAGCCAAGATCCGGCAGGCGACTATGGCTACACCTTC. This encodes CASSQDPAGDYGYTF.

A few counts support this clone. Other nucleotide sequences in the sample specify the same CDR3. This sequence joins TRBV19 and TRBJ1-1, with 7 nucleotides matching TRBD1. The junction had 3 bases not matched to a gene; V was cut back by 5 bases and J by 3 bases. This CDR3 spans 13 amino acids. CDR1 is LNHDA, CDR2 SQIVND, per germline (reference sequence). This chain's CDR3 is CASSSDRDTEAFF. The CDR3 DNA is TGTGCCAGTAGTTCCGACAGGGACACTGAAGCTTTCTTT.

The CDR3 bases are TGTGCCAGCAGTTTGGTGGCTAGCGGGACAGATACGCAGTATTTT. It translates to CASSLVASGTDTQYF. The rearrangement joins TRBV28 to TRBJ2-3; 8 nucleotides agree with TRBD2. The CDR3 is 15 residues long. The J segment lost 3 bases and the V segment lost 3 bases, leaving 5 bases of the junction unmatched. The germline gives CDR1 MDHEN, CDR2 SYDVKM. The complete variable domain, with remaining parts taken from reference TRBV28 and TRBJ2-3, reads DVKVTQSSRYLVKRTGEKVFLECVQDMDHENMFWYRQDPGLGLRLIYFSYDVKMKEKGDIPEGYSVSREKKERFSLILESASTNQTSMYLCASSLVASGTDTQYFGPGTRLTVL.

This clone was seen a handful of times. The V call is TRBV14, the J call TRBJ2-7, with 8 bases fitting TRBD1. The germline gives CDR1 SGHDN, CDR2 FVKESK. Unmatched junction bases numbered 8, after V lost 1 base and J lost 9 bases. The CDR3 is 14 residues long. The CDR3 nucleotides read TGTGCCAGCAGCCAAGTTGGGGGACAGGAGCGGCAGTACTTC. This encodes CASSQVGGQERQYF.